These 27 T cell receptor beta chains came from one sample sequenced in a study of blood T cell repertoires in COVID-19. Measured with immunoSEQ multiplex PCR; TCRdb has only the in-frame clones, and not every one. In the table there are about 150,000 clones, around 80% of which are singletons. What was sequenced was peripheral blood. Every receptor here comes from a woman in her fifties or sixties in a cohort sampled during active or convalescent COVID-19.

The rearrangement uses TRBV5-1 and TRBJ2-7, with a weak D call TRBD1 (6 bases). Trimming stripped 2 bases from V and 7 bases from J, with 16 bases between. Germline loops: CDR1 SGHRS, CDR2 YFSETQ. The CDR3 covers 14 residues. The CDR3 bases are TGCGCCAGCAGCTTAGGACAGTTAGATGGGGAGCAGTACTTC. Amino acids: CASSLGQLDGEQYF.

V is TRBV14 and J is TRBJ1-3; tentatively, D is TRBD1 (6 bases). This CDR3 spans 14 amino acids. The V gene's germline CDR1 is SGHDN and CDR2 FVKESK. Trimming left V 7 bases short and J 0 bases short, with 10 bases between. For the CDR3, the DNA is TGTGCCAGCAATACAGGGCTCTCTGGAAACACCATATATTTT. It codes for CASNTGLSGNTIYF.

The chain uses TRBV11-2 and TRBJ2-3; tentatively, D is TRBD2 (5 bases). This CDR3 comprises 15 residues. CDR1 is SGHAT and CDR2 is FQNNGV in the germline V gene. The V and J ends lost 1 base and 3 bases respectively, with 11 bases between them. This chain's CDR3 is CASSLVLAGTDTQYF. In nucleotides, the CDR3 is TGTGCCAGCAGCTTAGTCCTGGCGGGTACAGATACGCAGTATTTT.

This chain joins TRBV6-5 and TRBJ2-3, with 9 bases lining up with TRBD1. Trimming took 2 bases from V and 2 from J; bases not matched to a gene: 5. This CDR3 region has 16 residues. Germline V CDR1 and CDR2: MNHEY, SVGAGI. The DNA for the CDR3 is TGTGCCAGCAGTTACCTAAGGACAGGGGTCACAGATACGCAGTATTTT. Encoded protein: CASSYLRTGVTDTQYF.

The chain recombines TRBV10-2 with TRBJ1-1; perhaps TRBD1 as D (6 bases). Trimming cost V 2 bases and J 5 bases, with 9 bases left between them. CDR1 WSHSY and CDR2 SAAADI come from the germline V gene. The CDR3 is made up of 13 amino acids. The CDR3 DNA is TGCGCCAGCAGTGAGCAGGGGAGAACTGAAGCTTTCTTT. Translation: CASSEQGRTEAFF.

This chain joins TRBV30 and TRBJ1-2; unclear D gene. V shed 3 bases and J shed 4 bases, with 15 bases lying between them. Germline values: CDR1 GTSNPN, CDR2 SVGIG (reference sequence). The CDR3 is 14 amino acids. The CDR3 loop reads CAWRAGNRAYGYTF. As DNA, the CDR3 is TGTGCCTGGAGGGCGGGGAACCGCGCCTATGGCTACACCTTC.

This chain uses TRBV11-1 with TRBJ1-2; TRBD1 might be the D (5 bases). CDR1 is SGHAT, CDR2 FQDESV, per germline (reference sequence). CDR3 length: 14 amino acids. Trimming left V 4 bases short and J 5 bases short, with 14 bases between. The CDR3 protein is CASSSGGRIYGYTF. The CDR3 DNA follows: TGTGCCAGCAGCTCGGGGGGACGAATATATGGCTACACCTTC.

V gene TRBV14 combines with J gene TRBJ1-1, with D unclear. The length of the CDR3 is 14 residues. The V gene's germline CDR1 is SGHDN and CDR2 FVKESK. V lost 1 base to trimming and J lost 3 bases, with 9 bases between them. CDR3 DNA: TGTGCCAGCAGCCAAGGAGAGTTGGACACTGAAGCTTTCTTT. It specifies CASSQGELDTEAFF.

Only a few counts were recorded for this clone. The V and J genes are TRBV3-1 (or the pseudogene TRBV3-2) and TRBJ2-2; D is unclear. V was trimmed by 4 bases and J by 7 bases, leaving 16 bases between them. Germline lookup yields CDR1 LGHDT and CDR2 YNNKEL (reference sequence). This CDR3 spans 15 amino acids. The CDR3 region is CASSRRGGEVGELFF. CDR3 DNA sequence: TGTGCCAGCAGCCGCCGTGGTGGAGAGGTCGGGGAGCTGTTTTTT.

This sequence joins TRBV7-9 and TRBJ2-7; maybe TRBD2 (6 bases). The V and J ends lost 0 bases and 11 bases respectively, with 11 bases between them. CDR3 length: 12 amino acids. Germline V gives CDR1 SEHNR, CDR2 FQNEAQ (reference sequence). The DNA of the CDR3 is TGTGCCAGCAGCTTAGCCGGCGGGAAAAAGTACTTC. Protein product: CASSLAGGKKYF.

V and J are TRBV2 and TRBJ1-2; tentatively, D is TRBD1 (5 bases). With 7 bases removed from V and 8 bases from J, the gap between germline ends came to 26 bases. This CDR3 spans 16 amino acids. Per the germline V gene, CDR1 is SNHLY and CDR2 is FYNNEI. The CDR3 bases are TGTGCCAGCACCCGGGGGAGTAATCTTTCGCTTGACGGCTACACCTTC. As protein: CASTRGSNLSLDGYTF.

This clone is a singleton in its sample. The genes are TRBV4-2 and TRBJ2-1; 7 bases are shared with TRBD2. V lost 7 bases, J lost 6 bases, and 9 bases stayed unmatched. In germline, CDR1 is LGHNA, CDR2 YNFKEQ. The CDR3 totals 14 residues. In nucleotides, the CDR3 is TGTGCCAGCAACGAGCCGGGACTATTCAATGAGCAGTTCTTC. This gives the protein CASNEPGLFNEQFF.

A few counts support this clone. This chain joins TRBV19 and TRBJ1-2; tentative D call: TRBD1 (6 bases). V dropped 5 bases and J dropped 7 bases, with 11 bases sitting between them. The CDR3 covers 12 residues. Per the germline V gene, CDR1 is LNHDA and CDR2 is SQIVND (reference sequence). Here the CDR3 DNA reads TGTGCCAGTAGTCCGCACAGGGCTGGCTACACCTTC. Amino acids: CASSPHRAGYTF. Full variable domain (outside the CDR3, taken from reference TRBV19 and TRBJ1-2): DGGITQSPKYLFRKEGQNVTLSCEQNLNHDAMYWYRQDPGQGLRLIYYSQIVNDFQKGDIAEGYSVSREKKESFPLTVTSAQKNPTAFYLCASSPHRAGYTFGSGTRLTVV.

This rearrangement joins TRBV4-2 to TRBJ1-2, with 7 positions matching TRBD1. Germline V gene lookup returns CDR1 LGHNA and CDR2 YNFKEQ. V gave up 1 base and J gave up 2 bases; unmatched junction bases: 1. CDR3 length equals 14 residues. The CDR3: CASSQGTGNYGYTF. CDR3 nucleotide sequence: TGTGCCAGCAGCCAAGGGACAGGAAACTATGGCTACACCTTC.

The chain recombines TRBV18 with TRBJ2-4, with D possibly TRBD1 on 6 matching bases. The CDR3 sequence is 14 residues long. Trimming left V 2 bases short and J 8 bases short, with 13 bases between. CDR1 is KGHSH, CDR2 LQKENI, per germline. The CDR3 DNA reads as TGTGCCAGCTCACCAGGGGGCTCGAGAGACATTCAGTACTTC. Translating it yields CASSPGGSRDIQYF.

The chain uses TRBV11-3 and TRBJ1-1; 9 positions agree with TRBD1. V dropped 4 bases and J dropped 2; count of bases not matched to a gene: 8. Per the germline V gene, CDR1 is SGHNT and CDR2 is YENEEA. This CDR3 comprises 16 residues. The DNA of the CDR3 is TGTGCCAGCAGCTGTTGTAAGGGACAGGGAAACACTGAAGCTTTCTTT. Translating gives CASSCCKGQGNTEAFF.

The sample holds one count of this clone. The rearrangement joins TRBV24-1 to TRBJ2-1, with TRBD2 identical over 11 bases. Germline trimming cut 4 bases from V and 5 bases from J; bases unmatched to any gene: 3. Germline lookup yields CDR1 KGHDR and CDR2 SFDVKD. This CDR3 region has 15 residues. The CDR3 protein is CATSDTTSGDNEQFF. The CDR3 coding sequence is TGTGCCACCAGTGACACGACTAGCGGGGACAATGAGCAGTTCTTC.

This chain uses TRBV19 with TRBJ2-1, with 10 bases lining up with TRBD2. Germline V gene sequence: CDR1 LNHDA, CDR2 SQIVND (reference sequence). Trimming cost V 3 bases and J 4 bases; bases outside gene matches: 9. The CDR3 runs 17 residues. CDR3 nucleotide sequence: TGTGCCAGTAGTATCATGTTTTCTAGCGGGGGTTACAATGAGCAGTTCTTC. Translated: CASSIMFSSGGYNEQFF.

The rearrangement links TRBV4-1 to TRBJ1-6; unclear D gene. Trimming removed 1 base from V and 9 bases from J, with 16 bases in between. Germline values: CDR1 MGHRA, CDR2 YSYEKL. The CDR3 sequence is 16 residues long. The chain's CDR3 is CASSQASGRAISPLHF. CDR3 nucleotide sequence: TGCGCCAGCAGCCAAGCTTCCGGCAGAGCGATTTCACCCCTCCACTTT.

J is TRBJ2-2 and V is TRBV2; 7 bases are a match to TRBD1. Germline V lookup: CDR1 SNHLY, CDR2 FYNNEI. V was pared by 5 bases and J by 0 bases, with 3 bases of the junction left unmatched. The CDR3 extends over 15 amino acids. The CDR3 DNA follows: TGTGCCAGCAGTCCTCAGGGGGCGAACACCGGGGAGCTGTTTTTT. Its translation: CASSPQGANTGELFF. The whole variable domain, remainder taken from reference TRBV2 and TRBJ2-2, is EPEVTQTPSHQVTQMGQEVILRCVPISNHLYFYWYRQILGQKVEFLVSFYNNEISEKSEIFDDQFSVERPDGSNFTLKIRSTKLEDSAMYFCASSPQGANTGELFFGEGSRLTVL.

V and J are TRBV29-1 and TRBJ1-2; TRBD1 agrees at 7 bases. The CDR3 extends over 15 amino acids. Trimming took 6 bases from V and 3 from J; bases not matched to a gene: 13. The germline V gene encodes CDR1 SQVTM and CDR2 ANQGSEA. The CDR3: CSVVTGASRDYGYTF. CDR3 nucleotides: TGCAGCGTGGTTACAGGGGCTTCAAGGGACTATGGCTACACCTTC.

This clone appeared once. The chain couples TRBV4-1 to TRBJ2-1, with 10 positions matching TRBD2. The trim removed 4 bases at V and 5 bases at J, leaving 5 bases unmatched. This CDR3 has 15 amino acids. Germline values: CDR1 MGHRA, CDR2 YSYEKL. The CDR3 protein is CASSRLAGENNEQFF. Here the CDR3 DNA reads TGCGCCAGCAGCCGCCTAGCGGGGGAGAACAATGAGCAGTTCTTC.

The CDR3 sequence is CASSPQAEDTGELFF. The CDR3 coding sequence is TGTGCCAGCTCACCACAGGCTGAGGACACCGGGGAGCTGTTTTTT. The V gene is TRBV18, the J gene TRBJ2-2; unclear D gene. The CDR3 is 15 residues long. The V and J ends lost 1 base and 3 bases respectively, with 9 bases between them. Germline-derived CDR1 and CDR2 are KGHSH and LQKENI. Variable domain in full (rest from reference TRBV18 and TRBJ2-2): NAGVMQNPRHLVRRRGQEARLRCSPMKGHSHVYWYRQLPEEGLKFMVYLQKENIIDESGMPKERFSAEFPKEGPSILRIQQVVRGDSAAYFCASSPQAEDTGELFFGEGSRLTVL.

The chain is built from TRBV6-2 or TRBV6-3 and TRBJ2-2; TRBD2 matches 9 bases. This CDR3 is built from 18 residues. The V gene's germline CDR1 is MNHEY and CDR2 SVGEGT. V was clipped by 5 bases and J by 3 bases; unmatched bases: 13. For the CDR3, the DNA is TGTGCCAGCAGTCACTTACCGATAGCGGGGGCTTACACCGGGGAGCTGTTTTTT. Amino acid sequence: CASSHLPIAGAYTGELFF.

DNA of the CDR3: TGTGCCAGCAGCTCCACTAGCGGGGAGCAAGAGACCCAGTACTTC. Translating gives CASSSTSGEQETQYF. J is TRBJ2-5 and V is TRBV3-1 (or the pseudogene TRBV3-2); TRBD2 agrees at 10 bases. V lost 5 bases, J lost 2 bases, and 5 bases stayed unmatched. The germline V gene encodes CDR1 LGHDT and CDR2 YNNKEL (reference sequence). This CDR3 is built from 15 residues.

The chain has TRBV2 and TRBJ2-7, with D unresolved. V was pared by 1 base and J by 2 bases, with 9 bases between. The CDR3 totals 14 residues. Per the germline V gene, CDR1 is SNHLY and CDR2 is FYNNEI. CDR3 loop: CASSEDFPPYEQYF. CDR3 DNA sequence: TGTGCCAGCAGTGAAGACTTTCCCCCCTACGAGCAGTACTTC.

The CDR3 protein is CASSMGQSSGNTIYF. Written as DNA, the CDR3 is TGCGCCAGCAGCATGGGACAGAGCTCTGGAAACACCATATATTTT. The chain employs TRBV5-1 and TRBJ1-3; 7 bases match TRBD1. V gave up 4 bases and J gave up 0 bases; unmatched junction bases: 4. The CDR3 covers 15 residues. The germline gives CDR1 SGHRS, CDR2 YFSETQ.